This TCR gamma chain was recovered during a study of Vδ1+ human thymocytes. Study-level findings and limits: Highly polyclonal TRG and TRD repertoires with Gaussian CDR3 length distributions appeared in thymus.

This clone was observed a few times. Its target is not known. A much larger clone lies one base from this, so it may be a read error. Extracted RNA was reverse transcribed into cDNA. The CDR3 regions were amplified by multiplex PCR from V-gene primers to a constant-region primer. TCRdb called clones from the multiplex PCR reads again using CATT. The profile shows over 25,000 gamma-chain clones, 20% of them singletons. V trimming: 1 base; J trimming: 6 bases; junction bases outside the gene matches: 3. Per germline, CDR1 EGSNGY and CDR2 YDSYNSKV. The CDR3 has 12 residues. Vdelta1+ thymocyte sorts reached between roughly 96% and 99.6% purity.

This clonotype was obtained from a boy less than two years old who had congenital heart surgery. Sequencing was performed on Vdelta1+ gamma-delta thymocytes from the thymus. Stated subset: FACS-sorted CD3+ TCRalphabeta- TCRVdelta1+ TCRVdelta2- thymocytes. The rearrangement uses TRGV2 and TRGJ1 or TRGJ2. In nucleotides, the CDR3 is TGTGCCACCTGGGACGGATGTTATAAGAAACTCTTT. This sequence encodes CATWDGCYKKLF.